These 11 T cell receptor beta chains were all obtained from the same sample, sequenced in a study of CD4 T cells in relation to SARS-CoV-2 and coronaviruses. These TCRs are of unknown antigen specificity. TCRdb's table, derived via immunoSEQ multiplex PCR, lists solely in-frame clones and lacks some. Among some 11,000 clones listed, about three quarters were seen once. Unexposed donor CD4+ T cells date from about 2011-2019, before the COVID-19 pandemic. Isolation of CD4+ T cells took place after less than 11 days in culture. The sample was CD4+ T cells from PBMCs, cultured in vitro. These receptors came from a human donor in good health.

This rearrangement joins TRBV6-2 or TRBV6-3 to TRBJ1-5, with TRBD1 as a possible D gene (6 bases). CDR1 is MNHEY and CDR2 is SVGEGT in the germline V gene. The CDR3 has 15 amino acids. Trimming took off 3 bases at V and 5 bases at J, with 14 bases between the two ends. As DNA, the CDR3 is TGTGCCAGCAGTTATCCGTCCGGGACATATCAGCCCCAGCATTTT. Translation: CASSYPSGTYQPQHF.

This clone was seen a single time. The chain links TRBV5-1 to TRBJ2-1; 11 bases are a match to TRBD2. Unmatched junction bases numbered 5, after V lost 2 bases and J lost 4 bases. The germline CDR1 and CDR2 sequences are SGHRS and YFSETQ. The CDR3 loop spans 16 amino acids. CDR3 amino acids: CASSFMTSGEYNEQFF. The CDR3 nucleotides read TGCGCCAGCAGCTTCATGACTAGCGGGGAATACAATGAGCAGTTCTTC. Using reference TRBV5-1 and TRBJ2-1 for the parts outside the CDR3, the full variable domain is KAGVTQTPRYLIKTRGQQVTLSCSPISGHRSVSWYQQTPGQGLQFLFEYFSETQRNKGNFPGRFSGRQFSNSRSEMNVSTLELGDSALYLCASSFMTSGEYNEQFFGPGTRLTVL.

This clone turned up a few times. Here the CDR3 reads CAISERLQTNSPLHF. CDR3 DNA: TGTGCCATCAGTGAGAGACTCCAGACCAATTCACCCCTCCACTTT. V is TRBV10-3 and J is TRBJ1-6; no firm D call. CDR1 is ENHRY and CDR2 is SYGVKD in the germline V gene. V shed 2 bases and J shed 7 bases, with 12 bases lying between them. The CDR3 consists of 15 residues.

The V and J genes are TRBV11-3 and TRBJ2-3; D not resolved. This CDR3 spans 15 amino acids. Germline CDR1 reads SGHNT; CDR2 reads YENEEA. V lost 1 base and J 0 bases, leaving 8 bases between the germline ends. The CDR3 bases are TGTGCCAGCAGCTTAGGAGGTTCCAGCACAGATACGCAGTATTTT. Its translation is CASSLGGSSTDTQYF.

The CDR3 spells CASSPAGHQETQYF. The CDR3 DNA reads TGTGCCAGCAGCCCGGCCGGACACCAAGAGACCCAGTACTTC. The genes are TRBV3-1 (or the pseudogene TRBV3-2) and TRBJ2-5, with D unresolved. From germline, CDR1 is LGHDT and CDR2 YNNKEL (reference sequence). V was cut by 4 bases and J by 0 bases, with 9 bases left in between. This CDR3 has 14 residues.

This sequence joins TRBV3-1 (or the pseudogene TRBV3-2) and TRBJ2-5; 9 positions agree with TRBD2. The germline V gene encodes CDR1 LGHDT and CDR2 YNNKEL (reference sequence). This CDR3 contains 13 residues. V lost 3 bases to trimming and J lost 5 bases; unmatched junction nucleotides: 1. In DNA form, the CDR3 reads TGTGCCAGCAGCCACGGACTAGCGGAGACCCAGTACTTC. Translated, it gives CASSHGLAETQYF.

The J gene is TRBJ1-1, the V gene TRBV5-1; D ambiguous. Germline lookup yields CDR1 SGHRS and CDR2 YFSETQ. Trimming took 4 bases from V and 5 from J, leaving 15 bases between them. The CDR3 length is 14 residues. CDR3 loop: CASSPWIGRTEAFF. The CDR3 nucleotides are TGCGCCAGCAGCCCTTGGATAGGGCGGACTGAAGCTTTCTTT.

V usage is TRBV5-4 and J usage is TRBJ2-5, with D unclear. Trimming removed 4 bases from V and 5 bases from J, with 12 bases in between. Germline CDR1 and CDR2: SGHNT and YYREEE (reference sequence). The CDR3 loop spans 13 amino acids. The CDR3 spells CASSQKGPETQYF. Written as DNA, the CDR3 is TGTGCCAGCAGCCAAAAAGGCCCCGAGACCCAGTACTTC.

The chain couples TRBV7-9 to TRBJ2-2; D ambiguous. Germline assignment: CDR1 SEHNR and CDR2 FQNEAQ (reference sequence). This CDR3 region has 13 residues. The V end was cut by 3 bases, the J end by 6 bases, with 8 bases between. CDR3 DNA sequence: TGTGCCAGCAGCTTCTCGGACCCCGGGGAGCTGTTTTTT. The encoded protein is CASSFSDPGELFF.

This clone was detected only a few times. The chain couples TRBV3-1 (or the pseudogene TRBV3-2) to TRBJ1-1; TRBD1 is a possible D gene (5 bases). The germline V gene has CDR1 LGHDT and CDR2 YNNKEL (reference sequence). With 4 bases removed from V and 6 bases from J, the gap between germline ends came to 15 bases. The CDR3 length is 14 residues. Written as DNA, the CDR3 is TGTGCCAGCAGCCCTCCGGGGCGGGGGGCTGAAGCTTTCTTT. Translating it yields CASSPPGRGAEAFF.

The CDR3 DNA sequence: TGCGCCAGCAGCTTGGACCTAGGACAGGGAACCCACGAGCAGTACTTC. This codes for CASSLDLGQGTHEQYF. This chain links TRBV5-1 with TRBJ2-7; TRBD1 agrees at 8 bases. This CDR3 is built from 16 residues. Germline loops: CDR1 SGHRS, CDR2 YFSETQ. The junction had 10 bases not matched to a gene; V was cut back by 0 bases and J by 5 bases. Full variable domain (remainder filled in from reference TRBV5-1 and TRBJ2-7): KAGVTQTPRYLIKTRGQQVTLSCSPISGHRSVSWYQQTPGQGLQFLFEYFSETQRNKGNFPGRFSGRQFSNSRSEMNVSTLELGDSALYLCASSLDLGQGTHEQYFGPGTRLTVT.